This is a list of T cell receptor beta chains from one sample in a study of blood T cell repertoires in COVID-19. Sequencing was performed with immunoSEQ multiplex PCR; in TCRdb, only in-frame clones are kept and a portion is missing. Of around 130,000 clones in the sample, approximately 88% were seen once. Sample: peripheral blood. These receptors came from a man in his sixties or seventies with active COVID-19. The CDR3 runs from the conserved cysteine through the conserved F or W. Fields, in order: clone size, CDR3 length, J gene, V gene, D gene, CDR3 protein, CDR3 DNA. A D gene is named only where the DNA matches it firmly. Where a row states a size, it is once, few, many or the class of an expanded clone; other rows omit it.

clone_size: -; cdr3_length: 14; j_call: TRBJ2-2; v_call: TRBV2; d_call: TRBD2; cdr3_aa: CASQTSRNTGELFF; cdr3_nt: TGTGCCAGCCAGACTAGCAGAAACACCGGGGAGCTGTTTTTT
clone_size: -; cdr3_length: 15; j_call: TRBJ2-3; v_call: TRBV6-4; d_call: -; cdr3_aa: CASSDSGRKVDTQYF; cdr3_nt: TGTGCCAGCAGTGACTCCGGGAGAAAGGTAGATACGCAGTATTTT
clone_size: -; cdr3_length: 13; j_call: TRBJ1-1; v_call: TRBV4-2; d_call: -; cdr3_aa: CASSPGQHTEAFF; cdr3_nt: TGTGCCAGCAGTCCAGGGCAGCACACTGAAGCTTTCTTT
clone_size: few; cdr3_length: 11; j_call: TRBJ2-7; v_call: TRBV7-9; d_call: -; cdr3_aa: CASSRIYEQYF; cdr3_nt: TGTGCCAGCAGCCGTATCTACGAGCAGTACTTC
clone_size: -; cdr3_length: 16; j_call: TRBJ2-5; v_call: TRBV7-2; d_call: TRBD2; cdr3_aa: CASSYAGTSWQETQYF; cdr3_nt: TGTGCCAGCAGCTACGCCGGGACTAGCTGGCAAGAGACCCAGTACTTC
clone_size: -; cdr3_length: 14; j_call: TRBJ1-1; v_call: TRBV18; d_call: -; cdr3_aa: CASSPPGEGIVAFF; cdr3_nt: TGTGCCAGCTCACCCCCGGGAGAGGGAATAGTAGCTTTCTTT
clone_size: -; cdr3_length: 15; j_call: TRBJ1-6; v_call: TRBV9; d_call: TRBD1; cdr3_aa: CASSHSPGGSSPLHF; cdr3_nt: TGTGCCAGCAGCCATTCCCCAGGGGGCAGTTCACCCCTCCACTTT
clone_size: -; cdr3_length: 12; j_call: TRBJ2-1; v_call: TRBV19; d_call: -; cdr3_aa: CASSNTPNEQFF; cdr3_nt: TGTGCCAGTAGTAACACCCCCAATGAGCAGTTCTTC
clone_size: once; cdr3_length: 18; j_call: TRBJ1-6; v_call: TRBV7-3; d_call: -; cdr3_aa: CASSLNPNLGPGRSPLHF; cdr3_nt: TGTGCCAGCAGCTTAAACCCAAACTTAGGGCCAGGGCGATCACCCCTCCACTTT
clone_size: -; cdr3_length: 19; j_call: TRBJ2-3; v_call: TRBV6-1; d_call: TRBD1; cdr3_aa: CASSEAMGLTGGGFGTQYF; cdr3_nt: TGTGCCAGCAGTGAAGCTATGGGGTTGACAGGGGGAGGATTCGGTACGCAGTATTTT
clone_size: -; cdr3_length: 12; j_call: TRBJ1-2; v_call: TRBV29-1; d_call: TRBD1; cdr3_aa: CSVYRDRVGYTF; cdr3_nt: TGCAGCGTTTACCGGGACAGGGTCGGCTACACCTTC
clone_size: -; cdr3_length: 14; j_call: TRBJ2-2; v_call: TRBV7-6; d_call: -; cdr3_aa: CASSRDTNTGELFF; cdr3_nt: TGTGCCAGCAGCCGAGACACGAACACCGGGGAGCTGTTTTTT
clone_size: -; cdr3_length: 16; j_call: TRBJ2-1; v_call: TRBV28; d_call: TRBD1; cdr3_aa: CASSFLQGSSYNEQFF; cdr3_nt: TGTGCCAGCAGTTTCCTACAGGGGAGCTCCTACAATGAGCAGTTCTTC
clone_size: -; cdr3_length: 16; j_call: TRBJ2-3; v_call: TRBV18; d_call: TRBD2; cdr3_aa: CASSPGTSGSRDTQYF; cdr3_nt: TGTGCCAGCTCACCCGGGACTAGCGGGAGTCGAGATACGCAGTATTTT
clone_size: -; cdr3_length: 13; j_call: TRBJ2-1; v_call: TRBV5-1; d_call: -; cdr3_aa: CASSWAATNEQFF; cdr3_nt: TGCGCCAGCAGCTGGGCCGCCACCAATGAGCAGTTCTTC
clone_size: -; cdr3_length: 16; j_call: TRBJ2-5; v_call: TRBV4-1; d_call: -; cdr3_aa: CASSHRISESVETQYF; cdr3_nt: TGCGCCAGCAGCCACCGCATTTCCGAGTCCGTAGAGACCCAGTACTTC
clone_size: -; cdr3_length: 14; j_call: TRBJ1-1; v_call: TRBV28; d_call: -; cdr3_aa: CASSYGGSYTEAFF; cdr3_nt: TGTGCCAGCAGTTATGGGGGGAGCTACACTGAAGCTTTCTTT
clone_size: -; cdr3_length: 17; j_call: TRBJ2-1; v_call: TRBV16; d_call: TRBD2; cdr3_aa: CASSQSATSGNYNEQFF; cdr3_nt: TGTGCCAGCAGCCAATCTGCTACTAGCGGGAATTACAATGAGCAGTTCTTC
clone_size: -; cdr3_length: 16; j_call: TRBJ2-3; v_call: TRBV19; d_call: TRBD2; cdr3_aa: CASSPRTSGGTDTQYF; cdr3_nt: TGTGCCAGTAGTCCCAGGACTAGCGGGGGCACAGATACGCAGTATTTT
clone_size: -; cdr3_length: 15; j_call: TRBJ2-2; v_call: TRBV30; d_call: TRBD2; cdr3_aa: CAWSVRGVNTGELFF; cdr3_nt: TGTGCCTGGAGTGTACGGGGGGTGAACACCGGGGAGCTGTTTTTT
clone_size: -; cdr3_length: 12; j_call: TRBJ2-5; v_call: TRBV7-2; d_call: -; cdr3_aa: CASSLRGATQYF; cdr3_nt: TGTGCCAGCAGCTTACGGGGGGCGACCCAGTACTTC
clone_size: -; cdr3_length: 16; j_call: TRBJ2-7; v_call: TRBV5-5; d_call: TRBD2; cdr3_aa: CASSLGLAGLYYEQYF; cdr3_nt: TGTGCCAGCAGCCTGGGTCTAGCGGGACTCTACTACGAGCAGTACTTC
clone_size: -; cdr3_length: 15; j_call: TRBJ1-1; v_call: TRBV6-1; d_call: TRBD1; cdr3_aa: CASSEGQGLNTEAFF; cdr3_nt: TGTGCCAGCAGTGAAGGACAGGGGCTGAACACTGAAGCTTTCTTT
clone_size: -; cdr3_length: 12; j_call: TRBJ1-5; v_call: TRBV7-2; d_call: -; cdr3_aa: CASSTTSQPQHF; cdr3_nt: TGTGCCAGCAGCACCACGAGTCAGCCCCAGCATTTT
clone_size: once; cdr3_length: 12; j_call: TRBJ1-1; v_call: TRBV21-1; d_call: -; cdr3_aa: CASSKKTVEAFF; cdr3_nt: TGTGCCAGCAGCAAGAAAACGGTTGAAGCTTTCTTT
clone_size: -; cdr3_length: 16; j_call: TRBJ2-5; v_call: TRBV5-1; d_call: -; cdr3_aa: CASSPKGQGGQETQYF; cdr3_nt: TGCGCCAGCAGCCCAAAAGGGCAGGGAGGCCAAGAGACCCAGTACTTC
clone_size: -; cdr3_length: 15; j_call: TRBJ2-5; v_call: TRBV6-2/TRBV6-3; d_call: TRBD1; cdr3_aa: CASSWPAGQGETQYF; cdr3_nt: TGTGCCAGCAGTTGGCCCGCCGGACAGGGTGAGACCCAGTACTTC
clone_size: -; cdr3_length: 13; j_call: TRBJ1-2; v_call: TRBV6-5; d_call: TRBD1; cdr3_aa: CASSPDRERGYTF; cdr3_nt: TGTGCCAGCAGCCCGGACAGGGAAAGGGGCTACACCTTC
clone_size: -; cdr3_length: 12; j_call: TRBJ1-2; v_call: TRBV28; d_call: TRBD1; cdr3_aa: CASTVQGKGYTF; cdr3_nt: TGTGCCAGCACCGTACAGGGGAAAGGCTACACCTTC
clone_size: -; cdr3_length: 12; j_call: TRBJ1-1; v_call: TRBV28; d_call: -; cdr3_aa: CASSLGGGEAFF; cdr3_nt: TGTGCCAGCAGTTTAGGAGGAGGGGAGGCTTTCTTT
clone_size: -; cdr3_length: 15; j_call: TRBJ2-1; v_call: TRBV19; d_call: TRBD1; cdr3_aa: CASSPGTVPYNEQFF; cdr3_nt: TGTGCCAGTAGTCCCGGGACAGTCCCTTACAATGAGCAGTTCTTC
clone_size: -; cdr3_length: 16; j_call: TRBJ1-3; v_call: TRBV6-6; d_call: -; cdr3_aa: CASSFFPDNPGNTIYF; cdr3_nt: TGTGCCAGCAGTTTCTTCCCCGACAATCCCGGAAACACCATATATTTT
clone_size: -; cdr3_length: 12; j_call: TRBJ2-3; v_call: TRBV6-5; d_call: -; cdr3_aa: CASGDWPDTQYF; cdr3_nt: TGTGCCAGCGGGGACTGGCCAGATACGCAGTATTTT
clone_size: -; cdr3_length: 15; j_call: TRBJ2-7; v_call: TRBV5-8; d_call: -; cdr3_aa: CASRANRPFSYEQYF; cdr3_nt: TGTGCCAGCAGGGCGAACAGGCCCTTTTCCTACGAGCAGTACTTC